This T cell receptor beta chain is drawn from a study of control samples from healthy donors and cancer patients. Clones were sequenced by immunoSEQ multiplex PCR, and TCRdb holds only the in-frame ones, with some missing. The sample includes 150,000 to 200,000 clones, about 87% seen only once; the top ten take around 12%. V was cut by 1 base and J by 0 bases, with 10 bases left in between. This CDR3 comprises 15 residues. Germline V CDR1 and CDR2: SEHNR, FQNEAQ (reference sequence). The source material was blood. This receptor was identified in a man younger than 45 in good health. The V and J genes are TRBV7-9 and TRBJ2-7; D could derive from TRBD1 or TRBD2 (5 bases each). The DNA of the CDR3 is TGTGCCAGCAGCTTAGGTGGGACCCTCTCCTACGAGCAGTACTTC. Amino acid sequence: CASSLGGTLSYEQYF.